The T cell receptor beta chain under discussion was sequenced for a study of graft-versus-host responses after intestinal transplantation. Grafts had their tissue processed, releasing intraepithelial and lamina propria lymphocytes. Repertoires were generated with immunoSEQ multiplex PCR, while TCRdb's copy carries only in-frame clones and drops some. This table has 4,000 or so clones, roughly 85% appearing once. The CDR3 length is 14 residues. CDR1 and CDR2 (germline): MNHEY, SMNVEV (reference sequence). V lost 6 bases, J lost 4 bases, and 15 bases lay in between. The chain has TRBV27 and TRBJ1-1, with D tentatively TRBD1 (6 bases). This sample comprised ileum tissue, obtained 650 to 670 days after intestinal transplant. The TCR comes from a human patient who received an intestinal transplant, so some T cells may come from the graft donor. CDR3 residues: CASSHRAVGTEAFF. CDR3 sequence (DNA): TGTGCCAGCAGCCACAGGGCGGTAGGCACTGAAGCTTTCTTT.